The rows below give T cell receptor beta chains drawn from one sample of a study of CD8 T cells in ankylosing spondylitis. TCRdb independently ran MiXCR on the 5' RACE reads; one entry per CDR3 protein. Of about 200,000 distinct CDR3 sequences listed, about 7.3% were seen once; the top ten hold approximately 15%. The sample was blood, either unsorted or a sorted T cell fraction (not recorded which). The source is a male donor with ankylosing spondylitis. Both conserved end residues are part of each CDR3. The D gene is left open where the match is weak. Clone size is given for some rows only: seen once, a few or many times, or a class if the clone is expanded.

clone_size: many
j_call: TRBJ1-2
d_call: TRBD1
v_call: TRBV5-6
cdr3_nt: TGTGCCAGCAGCTTAGAGGACAGGGATCCCTATGGCTACACCTTC
cdr3_aa: CASSLEDRDPYGYTF

clone_size: many
j_call: TRBJ1-1
d_call: NA
v_call: TRBV6-2/TRBV6-3
cdr3_nt: TGTGCCAGCGGTGAGACCAACATGAACACTGAAGCTTTCTTT
cdr3_aa: CASGETNMNTEAFF

clone_size: NA
j_call: TRBJ2-7
d_call: TRBD1
v_call: TRBV2
cdr3_nt: TGTGCCAGCAGAGGACAGGGAATGCCCCCCTACGAGCAGTACTTC
cdr3_aa: CASRGQGMPPYEQYF

clone_size: many
j_call: TRBJ1-2
d_call: NA
v_call: TRBV15
cdr3_nt: TGTGCCACCAGCGATCCCGCCGGGTCGGACTATGGCTACACCTTC
cdr3_aa: CATSDPAGSDYGYTF

clone_size: many
j_call: TRBJ1-1
d_call: TRBD1
v_call: TRBV20-1
cdr3_nt: TGCAGTGCTAGAGATTGGACAGGTGGGGGGACTGAAGCTTTCTTT
cdr3_aa: CSARDWTGGGTEAFF

clone_size: many
j_call: TRBJ1-2
d_call: NA
v_call: TRBV4-3
cdr3_nt: TGCGCCAGCAGCCAAGATCGGGGGTTGAAGTATGGCTACACCTTC
cdr3_aa: CASSQDRGLKYGYTF

clone_size: NA
j_call: TRBJ2-6
d_call: NA
v_call: TRBV28
cdr3_nt: TGTGCCAGCAGTCCGCCCTTGAGGGTGAGGACTGGGGCCAACGTCCTGACTTTC
cdr3_aa: CASSPPLRVRTGANVLTF

clone_size: NA
j_call: TRBJ2-3
d_call: NA
v_call: TRBV20-1
cdr3_nt: TGCAGTGCCCCCCAGCGGGCCTCCGGGCGCACAGATACGCAGTATTTT
cdr3_aa: CSAPQRASGRTDTQYF

clone_size: many
j_call: TRBJ2-7
d_call: NA
v_call: TRBV5-1
cdr3_nt: TGCGCCAGCAGCTTCCCGGACAGGGAGGGCCCCTACGAGCAGTACTTC
cdr3_aa: CASSFPDREGPYEQYF

clone_size: NA
j_call: TRBJ2-3
d_call: TRBD2
v_call: TRBV27
cdr3_nt: TGTGCCAGCAGTTTATCGAGAGGTGGGCTAGCGGGGACAGATACGCAGTATTTT
cdr3_aa: CASSLSRGGLAGTDTQYF

clone_size: many
j_call: TRBJ2-2
d_call: NA
v_call: TRBV7-8
cdr3_nt: TGTGCCAGCAGCTTAGGGAGGGGGAGGGCCGGGGAGCTGTTTTTT
cdr3_aa: CASSLGRGRAGELFF

clone_size: few
j_call: TRBJ2-6
d_call: NA
v_call: TRBV7-2
cdr3_nt: TGTGCCAGCAGCTTAGGGACAGTAGTCTCTGGGGCCAACGTCCTGACTTTC
cdr3_aa: CASSLGTVVSGANVLTF

clone_size: many
j_call: TRBJ2-7
d_call: NA
v_call: TRBV23-1
cdr3_nt: TGCGCCAGCAGTCAAGGGGCAGGGAGGACCTACGAGCAGTACTTC
cdr3_aa: CASSQGAGRTYEQYF

clone_size: many
j_call: TRBJ2-7
d_call: NA
v_call: TRBV12-3/TRBV12-4
cdr3_nt: TGTGCCAGTACCGACAAGGGAAGCGACGAGCAGTACTTC
cdr3_aa: CASTDKGSDEQYF

clone_size: few
j_call: TRBJ2-7
d_call: NA
v_call: TRBV29-1
cdr3_nt: TGCAGCGTTGAGTCAGATAGGAACTACGAGCAGTACTTC
cdr3_aa: CSVESDRNYEQYF

clone_size: NA
j_call: TRBJ1-4
d_call: TRBD1
v_call: TRBV11-2
cdr3_nt: TGTGCCAGCAGCTTCCAAATTGGACAGGGACGGGAAACTAATGAAAAACTGTTTTTT
cdr3_aa: CASSFQIGQGRETNEKLFF

clone_size: many
j_call: TRBJ2-2
d_call: NA
v_call: TRBV29-1
cdr3_nt: TGCAGCGTTGATACGGCCACCGGGGAGCTGTTTTTT
cdr3_aa: CSVDTATGELFF

clone_size: few
j_call: TRBJ1-2
d_call: TRBD1
v_call: TRBV9
cdr3_nt: TGTGCCAGCAGCGTAGGACCCCGGGACAGGGAGAACTTC
cdr3_aa: CASSVGPRDRENF

clone_size: many
j_call: TRBJ1-3
d_call: NA
v_call: TRBV9
cdr3_nt: TGTGCCAGCAGCGTAGAAGGGGATCCTGGAAACACCATATATTTT
cdr3_aa: CASSVEGDPGNTIYF